This T cell receptor (beta chain) comes out of a study of blood T cell repertoires in COVID-19. As for the study in general: Some COVID-19 samples were acute and others convalescent; all came from the United States, Italy and Spain. Sources were T cells, B-cell-depleted T cells, or PBMCs; the material itself was cDNA or gDNA.

Original processing methods: Reference gene primer amplification gave estimated nucleated cell counts. Profiled with immunoSEQ multiplex PCR; TCRdb holds only in-frame clones, not every one. V, J and clone size derive from that table, while D and trimming were established from the DNA sequence. This sample has about 160,000 clones, with over 80% found just once. From germline, CDR1 is SEHNR and CDR2 FQNEAQ (reference sequence). The CDR3 has 13 residues. V lost 1 base and J 1 base, leaving 4 bases between the germline ends. The receptor comes from a woman in her 50s with acute or convalescent COVID-19. V is TRBV7-9 and J is TRBJ1-1; D unclear. Sequenced: peripheral blood. The CDR3 loop reads CASSLGANTEAFF. For the CDR3, the DNA is TGTGCCAGCAGCTTAGGGGCGAACACTGAAGCTTTCTTT.